One sample yielded the 20 T cell receptor beta chains listed below, sequenced in a study of T cells in localized non-small cell lung cancer. Method: immunoSEQ multiplex PCR; TCRdb's copy keeps in-frame clones and lacks some. Of about 29,000 clones in the sample, 89% were seen once. This specimen was peripheral blood, taken before any cancer treatment. The receptors derive from a woman aged 40 to 75 with stage I lung adenocarcinoma.

V and J are TRBV15 and TRBJ2-3; D gene ambiguous. CDR3 length equals 12 residues. Germline V gene lookup returns CDR1 LNHNV and CDR2 YYDKDF (reference sequence). Trimming pared 2 bases from V and 4 bases from J, leaving 4 bases between. This CDR3 reads CATSRSPDTQYF. The CDR3 nucleotides read TGTGCCACCAGCAGATCCCCAGATACGCAGTATTTT.

The gene calls are TRBV15 and TRBJ2-3; 11 bases line up with TRBD1. Germline CDR1 LNHNV, CDR2 YYDKDF (reference sequence). This CDR3 has 15 amino acids. V shed 5 bases and J 5 bases; nucleotides not matched to a gene: 6. CDR3 region: CATSPGQGARDTQYF. CDR3 DNA: TGTGCCACCAGCCCAGGACAGGGGGCCAGAGATACGCAGTATTTT.

This clone was found once. The CDR3 DNA sequence: TGTGCCAGCAGCTCCCCCCGAAGGAACACTGAAGCTTTCTTT. This translates into CASSSPRRNTEAFF. V gene TRBV7-2 combines with J gene TRBJ1-1; no clear D gene. The CDR3 has 14 residues. Trimming left V 4 bases short and J 1 base short, with 10 bases between. Germline V gives CDR1 SGHTA, CDR2 FQGNSA.

V gene TRBV28 combines with J gene TRBJ2-5; TRBD1 matches at 9 bases. The CDR3 runs to 15 residues. Per the germline V gene, CDR1 is MDHEN and CDR2 is SYDVKM. Losses at the gene ends were 6 bases for V and 0 bases for J; bases not matched to a gene: 5. CDR3 amino acids: CASRRDREDQETQYF. CDR3 DNA: TGTGCCAGCAGGAGGGACAGGGAGGACCAAGAGACCCAGTACTTC. Filled out from reference TRBV28 and TRBJ2-5, the complete variable domain reads DVKVTQSSRYLVKRTGEKVFLECVQDMDHENMFWYRQDPGLGLRLIYFSYDVKMKEKGDIPEGYSVSREKKERFSLILESASTNQTSMYLCASRRDREDQETQYFGPGTRLLVL.

The rearrangement links TRBV6-5 to TRBJ1-2; 8 bases map to TRBD1. The V gene end was trimmed by 2 bases and the J gene end by 3 bases; junction bases not matched to a gene: 5. This CDR3 region has 15 residues. Germline CDR1 reads MNHEY; CDR2 reads SVGAGI. The CDR3 protein is CASSYEDRVDYGYTF. The DNA for the CDR3 is TGTGCCAGCAGTTACGAGGACAGGGTCGACTATGGCTACACCTTC.

This clone has just one count. V and J are TRBV7-8 and TRBJ1-6; D remains unclear. The CDR3 loop spans 16 amino acids. CDR1 is SGHVS and CDR2 is FQNEAQ in the germline V gene. Trimming shortened V by 3 bases and J by 4 bases, and 13 bases separated the two germline ends. DNA for the CDR3: TGTGCCAGCAGCTTGGGTCCCGGGAATTATAATTCACCCCTCCACTTT. Translation gives CASSLGPGNYNSPLHF.

The V and J genes are TRBV27 and TRBJ2-6; 7 bases line up with TRBD1. J was trimmed by 2 bases and V by 5 bases; bases with no gene match: 15. The CDR3 runs 19 residues. From germline, CDR1 is MNHEY and CDR2 SMNVEV (reference sequence). CDR3 bases: TGTGCCAGCAGTCAGGGCCCCGACAGGGCGGAAACTGGGGCCAACGTCCTGACTTTC. Translation gives CASSQGPDRAETGANVLTF.

V and J are TRBV19 and TRBJ1-6, with D tentatively TRBD1 (5 bases). V was cut by 6 bases and J by 6 bases, with 12 bases left in between. The CDR3 totals 14 residues. CDR1 LNHDA and CDR2 SQIVND come from the germline V gene (reference sequence). The CDR3 sequence: CASRSTGGNSPLHF. The CDR3 DNA sequence: TGTGCCAGTAGGTCAACGGGGGGTAATTCACCCCTCCACTTT. The whole variable domain, filled in from reference TRBV19 and TRBJ1-6, reads DGGITQSPKYLFRKEGQNVTLSCEQNLNHDAMYWYRQDPGQGLRLIYYSQIVNDFQKGDIAEGYSVSREKKESFPLTVTSAQKNPTAFYLCASRSTGGNSPLHFGNGTRLTVT.

J is TRBJ2-5 and V is TRBV19; 7 bases are a match to TRBD1. CDR1 and CDR2 (germline): LNHDA, SQIVND (reference sequence). CDR3 length: 14 residues. V gave up 6 bases and J gave up 5 bases; unmatched junction bases: 9. The CDR3 spells CASSPQGVEETQYF. In DNA, the CDR3 is TGTGCCAGTAGCCCTCAGGGGGTGGAGGAGACCCAGTACTTC.

The gene calls are TRBV27 and TRBJ1-6, with a tentative D call TRBD1 (5 bases). CDR3 length: 14 amino acids. Germline V gives CDR1 MNHEY, CDR2 SMNVEV (reference sequence). The V end lost 5 bases, the J end lost 1 base, and 6 bases lay between the germline ends. CDR3 sequence: CASSRQSYNSPLHF. The CDR3, as DNA: TGTGCCAGCAGTCGACAGTCCTATAATTCACCCCTCCACTTT.

The rearrangement uses TRBV10-1 and TRBJ2-3, with 10 bases fitting TRBD1. V shed 3 bases, J shed 11 bases, and the junction held 5 bases outside the gene matches. CDR1 WNHNN and CDR2 SYGVQD come from the germline V gene (reference sequence). CDR3 size: 13 residues. In nucleotides, the CDR3 is TGCGCCAGCAGTGACACACGGGACAGGGGGCAGTATTTT. This sequence encodes CASSDTRDRGQYF.

This sequence joins TRBV7-2 and TRBJ2-1; 8 bases line up with TRBD1. V shed 5 bases, J shed 10 bases, and the junction held 7 bases outside the gene matches. Germline loops: CDR1 SGHTA, CDR2 FQGNSA. The CDR3 is 13 residues long. This CDR3 is CASSLHGQGEQFF. Written as DNA, the CDR3 is TGTGCCAGCAGCCTACACGGACAGGGCGAGCAGTTCTTC.

J is TRBJ1-2 and V is TRBV28; maybe TRBD1 (6 bases). V lost 6 bases and J lost 8, with 16 bases in between. Per germline, CDR1 MDHEN and CDR2 SYDVKM. CDR3 length: 13 amino acids. The CDR3 DNA reads TGTGCCAGCAGGCCCAGTAACAGGGAAGGCTACACCTTC. Its translation: CASRPSNREGYTF.

The chain links TRBV30 to TRBJ1-2, with D perhaps matching TRBD1 (5 bases). CDR1 and CDR2 (germline): GTSNPN, SVGIG (reference sequence). The V gene lost 4 bases and the J gene lost 6 bases, with 21 bases spanning the gap. This CDR3 has 15 residues. This CDR3 is CAWNGNLRGANGYTF. The CDR3 DNA reads TGTGCCTGGAATGGGAATTTGAGGGGCGCGAATGGCTACACCTTC. The full variable domain, its missing parts supplied by reference TRBV30 and TRBJ1-2, is SQTIHQWPATLVQPVGSPLSLECTVEGTSNPNLYWYRQAAGRGLQLLFYSVGIGQISSEVPQNLSASRPQDRQFILSSKKLLLSDSGFYLCAWNGNLRGANGYTFGSGTRLTVV.

The genes are TRBV2 and TRBJ1-3; D unclear. V lost 7 bases to trimming and J lost 0 bases, with 13 bases between them. The germline V gene encodes CDR1 SNHLY and CDR2 FYNNEI. CDR3 length: 15 residues. CDR3 residues: CASTSDGLSGNTIYF. CDR3 nucleotide sequence: TGTGCCAGCACTAGTGACGGCCTCTCTGGAAACACCATATATTTT. Using reference TRBV2 and TRBJ1-3 for the parts outside the CDR3, the full variable domain is EPEVTQTPSHQVTQMGQEVILRCVPISNHLYFYWYRQILGQKVEFLVSFYNNEISEKSEIFDDQFSVERPDGSNFTLKIRSTKLEDSAMYFCASTSDGLSGNTIYFGEGSWLTVV.

This rearrangement joins TRBV4-2 to TRBJ1-1; D is uncertain. The ends were cut back, 1 base at V and 7 bases at J, with 13 bases in the middle. The germline V gene has CDR1 LGHNA and CDR2 YNFKEQ. This CDR3 has 14 residues. The CDR3 spells CASSQVRQAGEAFF. The CDR3 nucleotides read TGTGCCAGCAGCCAAGTCCGCCAGGCTGGTGAAGCTTTCTTT.

This clone has just one count. This chain joins TRBV28 and TRBJ2-1, with D uncertain. This CDR3 spans 14 amino acids. V lost 6 bases and J lost 0, with 9 bases in between. The germline V gene encodes CDR1 MDHEN and CDR2 SYDVKM. The CDR3 region is CASREQSSYNEQFF. Here the CDR3 DNA reads TGTGCCAGCAGGGAACAGAGCTCCTACAATGAGCAGTTCTTC. Together with reference TRBV28 and TRBJ2-1, the CDR3 gives the full variable domain: DVKVTQSSRYLVKRTGEKVFLECVQDMDHENMFWYRQDPGLGLRLIYFSYDVKMKEKGDIPEGYSVSREKKERFSLILESASTNQTSMYLCASREQSSYNEQFFGPGTRLTVL.

This clone has a single count. This sequence joins TRBV6-6 and TRBJ2-7; no firm D call. This CDR3 is 12 amino acids long. V was cut by 6 bases and J by 1 base, with 7 bases left in between. The germline gives CDR1 MNHNY, CDR2 SVGAGI (reference sequence). CDR3 sequence reads: CASSDGSYEQYF. The CDR3 nucleotides read TGTGCCAGCAGCGACGGTTCCTACGAGCAGTACTTC.

The chain recombines TRBV7-6 with TRBJ2-1; perhaps TRBD1 as D (6 bases). In germline, CDR1 is SGHVS, CDR2 FNYEAQ. V was shortened by 5 bases and J by 6 bases, with 17 bases between the two germline ends. The CDR3 spans 15 residues. DNA of the CDR3: TGTGCCAGCAGCCCCGGACAGAACGCGGGCAATGAGCAGTTCTTC. This codes for CASSPGQNAGNEQFF.

This clone was seen just once. The chain joins TRBV30 to TRBJ2-7; 11 positions agree with TRBD2. Germline V gene data show CDR1 as GTSNPN and CDR2 as SVGIG (reference sequence). CDR3 length: 17 residues. The V and J ends lost 8 bases and 3 bases, in that order; junction bases with no gene match: 18. The CDR3 nucleotides are TGTGCCGGGGACCTGCCCGGGCTAGCGGGGGGCCACTACGAGCAGTACTTC. Its protein is CAGDLPGLAGGHYEQYF.